This TCR beta chain was profiled in a study of blood T cell repertoires in COVID-19. Germline V gene sequence: CDR1 SGHTA, CDR2 FQGTGA. V was clipped by 5 bases and J by 6 bases; unmatched bases: 8. The CDR3 sequence is 15 residues long. This table comes from immunoSEQ multiplex PCR, and its TCRdb copy is limited to in-frame clones, with some not included. The data contain about 220,000 clones, roughly 84% of them singletons. The count of this clone is one. V gene TRBV7-3 combines with J gene TRBJ2-1; TRBD2 aligns across 9 bases. The sequence was collected from a woman in her 30s who had recovered from COVID-19. The sample consisted of peripheral blood. The CDR3 reads CASSPGLAGTNEQFF. The DNA of the CDR3 is TGTGCCAGCAGCCCCGGGCTAGCGGGGACCAATGAGCAGTTCTTC.